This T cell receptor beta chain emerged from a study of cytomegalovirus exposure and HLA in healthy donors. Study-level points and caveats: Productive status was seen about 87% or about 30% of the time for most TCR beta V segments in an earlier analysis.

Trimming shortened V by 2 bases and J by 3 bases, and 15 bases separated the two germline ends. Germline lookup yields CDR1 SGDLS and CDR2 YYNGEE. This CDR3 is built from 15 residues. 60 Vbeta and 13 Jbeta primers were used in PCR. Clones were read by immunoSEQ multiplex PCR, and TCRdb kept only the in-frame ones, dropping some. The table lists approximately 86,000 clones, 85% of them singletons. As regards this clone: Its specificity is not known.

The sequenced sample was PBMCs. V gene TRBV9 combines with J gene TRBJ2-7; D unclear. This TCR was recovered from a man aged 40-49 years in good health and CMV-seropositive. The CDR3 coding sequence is TGTGCCAGCAGCGTCGGAACAGACCTACACTACGAGCAGTACTTC. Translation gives CASSVGTDLHYEQYF.